This is a list of T cell receptor beta chains from one sample in a study of regulatory T cells in long-lasting Graves disease. One entry per CDR3 protein results from TCRdb running MiXCR on the multiplex PCR reads. The table has about 530,000 distinct CDR3 sequences, roughly 15% seen once; the top ten hold more than 20%. This sample also belongs to another study, concerning T cells in Graves' hyperthyroidism and ophthalmopathy.

The starting material was peripheral blood mononuclear cells (PBMCs), obtained at new diagnosis, from a patient treated with antithyroid drugs. All receptors come from a woman between 40 and 65 years old with Graves disease. The CDR3 runs from the conserved cysteine through the conserved F or W. The order of the fields is CDR3 protein, J gene, V gene.

CASSPTRNPHETQYF,TRBJ2-5,TRBV3-1
CATGTDHPGRLYEQYF,TRBJ2-7,TRBV28
CASSHLGGQIYNEQFF,TRBJ2-1,TRBV5-1
CATSRDRADTQYF,TRBJ2-3,TRBV15
CASSQGSDTNTGELFF,TRBJ2-2,TRBV3-1
CASSLQVSNYGYTF,TRBJ1-2,TRBV5-4
CSVEGSNPNTEAFF,TRBJ1-1,TRBV29-1
CASTKTGSAQYF,TRBJ2-3,TRBV19
CASSFTGGIGYTF,TRBJ1-2,TRBV12-3/TRBV12-4
CSATSGQGRNEQFF,TRBJ2-1,TRBV20-1
CASSTSGTGYTEAFF,TRBJ1-1,TRBV13
CASSLSPTGEAEAFF,TRBJ1-1,TRBV27
CASSESRGTEAFF,TRBJ1-1,TRBV6-1
CATSRAGSGNTIYF,TRBJ1-3,TRBV15
CASRRQKGWGETNEKLFF,TRBJ1-4,TRBV6-1
CASSARAYEQFF,TRBJ2-1,TRBV2
CASSRLAGGYEQYF,TRBJ2-7,TRBV6-1
CASSATPTGGGTRSQSGANVLTF,TRBJ2-6,TRBV9
CASSLERQGSEAFF,TRBJ1-1,TRBV11-2